The clone carrying this TCR beta chain appeared a single time. The germline gives CDR1 LNHDA, CDR2 SQIVND (reference sequence). Trimming took 3 bases from V and 0 from J, leaving 5 bases between them. This CDR3 region has 13 residues. Sequencing used immunoSEQ multiplex PCR; TCRdb keeps in-frame clones, though not all of them. The sample records about 130,000 clones, approximately 84% being singletons. The data derive from a study of blood T cell repertoires in COVID-19. The specimen was peripheral blood. V and J are TRBV19 and TRBJ1-1; D unresolved. The clonotype comes from a human donor in a cohort sampled during active COVID-19. Here the CDR3 reads CASSIVLNTEAFF. As DNA, the CDR3 is TGTGCCAGTAGTATTGTATTGAACACTGAAGCTTTCTTT.